The rows below give T cell receptor beta chains drawn from one sample of a study of identical twins. TCRdb fed the 5' RACE reads into MiXCR, producing one record per CDR3 protein. The sample records some 760,000 distinct CDR3 sequences, about 18% being singletons. The same sample was also studied in work on T cells expressing NK-cell markers.

Sequencing input: PBMCs. The receptors were sampled from a woman younger than 30 in good health. Both conserved end residues are part of each CDR3. A D gene is named only where the DNA matches it firmly. For some rows the clone size is stated as once, few or many, or as a class when expanded; others skip it.

J gene: TRBJ2-5
clone size: -
D gene: -
V gene: TRBV5-1
CDR3 protein: CASRGLPQETQYF
CDR3 DNA: TGCGCCAGCAGAGGACTACCCCAAGAGACCCAGTACTTC

J gene: TRBJ2-5
clone size: -
D gene: -
V gene: TRBV24-1
CDR3 protein: CATSDPAGEGETQYF
CDR3 DNA: TGTGCCACCAGTGATCCAGCGGGCGAAGGGGAGACCCAGTACTTC

J gene: TRBJ1-1
clone size: few
D gene: -
V gene: TRBV11-3
CDR3 protein: CASSSSTGNTEAFF
CDR3 DNA: TGTGCCAGCAGCTCCTCGACAGGAAACACTGAAGCTTTCTTT

J gene: TRBJ2-7
clone size: few
D gene: -
V gene: TRBV4-3
CDR3 protein: CASSQDHRHLYEQYF
CDR3 DNA: TGCGCCAGCAGCCAAGATCACCGACACCTCTACGAGCAGTACTTC

J gene: TRBJ2-1
clone size: few
D gene: TRBD2
V gene: TRBV5-6
CDR3 protein: CASSWGVVELAGVYEQFF
CDR3 DNA: TGTGCCAGCAGCTGGGGGGTGGTCGAGCTAGCGGGAGTCTATGAGCAGTTCTTC

J gene: TRBJ2-1
clone size: few
D gene: TRBD1
V gene: TRBV20-1
CDR3 protein: CRVDRGTYNEQFF
CDR3 DNA: TGCAGGGTTGACAGGGGAACGTACAATGAGCAGTTCTTC

J gene: TRBJ2-7
clone size: -
D gene: -
V gene: TRBV12-3/TRBV12-4
CDR3 protein: CASSFVDSYEQYF
CDR3 DNA: TGTGCCAGCAGTTTCGTCGATTCCTACGAGCAGTACTTC

J gene: TRBJ2-1
clone size: few
D gene: TRBD2
V gene: TRBV6-1
CDR3 protein: CASRPGTSSANEQFF
CDR3 DNA: TGTGCCAGCAGACCCGGGACTAGCTCCGCCAATGAGCAGTTCTTC

J gene: TRBJ2-1
clone size: few
D gene: -
V gene: TRBV5-5
CDR3 protein: CASNSWSSYNEQFF
CDR3 DNA: TGTGCCAGCAATTCCTGGAGCTCCTACAATGAGCAGTTCTTC

J gene: TRBJ2-1
clone size: few
D gene: TRBD2
V gene: TRBV5-1
CDR3 protein: CASSLANGWRESHNEQFF
CDR3 DNA: TGCGCCAGCAGCTTGGCTAATGGTTGGCGGGAGAGTCACAATGAGCAGTTCTTC

J gene: TRBJ2-7
clone size: few
D gene: TRBD2
V gene: TRBV7-2
CDR3 protein: CASSLGGTSSLQQYF
CDR3 DNA: TGTGCCAGCAGCTTAGGTGGGACTAGCTCGCTCCAGCAGTACTTC

J gene: TRBJ2-1
clone size: once
D gene: -
V gene: TRBV20-1
CDR3 protein: CSATDDRAAYNEQFF
CDR3 DNA: TGCAGTGCTACCGACGATCGGGCGGCTTACAATGAGCAGTTCTTC

J gene: TRBJ2-7
clone size: few
D gene: TRBD2
V gene: TRBV20-1
CDR3 protein: CSASPPAGEYEQYF
CDR3 DNA: TGCAGTGCTAGTCCCCCAGCGGGAGAATACGAGCAGTACTTC

J gene: TRBJ1-3
clone size: few
D gene: -
V gene: TRBV12-3/TRBV12-4
CDR3 protein: CASSNGELGNTIYF
CDR3 DNA: TGTGCCAGCAGTAACGGGGAACTGGGAAACACCATATATTTT